This TCR beta chain comes out of a study of identical twins (dated by TCRdb to 2016 to 2018). Study-level background: To test whether fetal clonotypes persist, this study deep-sequenced TCR alpha and beta repertoires from monozygotic twins, from unrelated adults of various ages, and from cord blood. To rule out contamination, the twin experiments were replicated at different times with different library preparation protocols.

On the study overall, not on this receptor specifically: Because the same donors could not be followed over many years, the conclusions relied on cross-sectional statistical analysis. In beta out-of-frame sequences, excess twin sharing was weaker, because having fewer shared sequences lowered the signal-to-noise ratio. Compared with coincidental sharing between unrelated individuals, an excess of low generation-probability sequences was observed among out-of-frame TCR alpha sequences shared between twins. Zero-insertion analyses could be partly confounded by invariant T cells such as MAIT and iNKT, though diverse VJ usage argued against such confounding for most clonotypes. Abundant cord blood beta clonotypes had fewer insertions, young adult naive repertoires showed a similar but weaker trend, and memory repertoires showed no such trend. In monozygotic twins, recombination models systematically underestimated out-of-frame TCR alpha sharing, but the models matched the sharing seen between unrelated individuals.

Library preparation employed 5' RACE. Sequencer: Illumina HiSeq 2000. Template switching added a universal primer binding site, and the final cDNA carried a unique molecular identifier that allowed TCR cDNA molecules to be counted accurately. Specific primers in the conserved constant-segment region were used to synthesize first-strand cDNA for the TCR alpha and beta chains. To control for contamination, every cDNA library was double barcoded, receiving both a SMART-Mk sample barcode and Illumina barcodes. TruSeq adapter sequences along with Illumina sample barcodes were introduced in two successive PCR steps. The TCR alpha and beta cDNA libraries were sequenced on the Illumina HiSeq platform using custom primers. In the paper's pipeline: Raw reads were processed with MiGEC to extract unique molecular identifiers, and MiXCR was used to determine CDR3 positions. Recombination models were inferred per individual with the repgenHMM and IGoR tools using an EM algorithm. The tcR package in R was used for shared clonotype analysis, with sharing normalized by the product of cloneset sizes. To study raw recombination without the effects of thymic and clonal selection, out-of-frame nonproductive sequences were analyzed. Starting from the raw public reads, TCRdb applied fastp trimming at Q25, assembled clones with MiXCR and retained in-frame beta chains. Entries are consolidated by CDR3 protein sequence, retaining the most common genes and DNA. None of the V and J calls come from the authors' own analysis; TCRdb made them. This sample comprises around 690,000 distinct CDR3 sequences, about 20% of them detected only once. Of the sample, over 4% falls within the top ten clones.

This clonotype was counted a few times. It lacks a known antigen. No much larger clonotype is one base removed from it; base qualities were not supplied. All donors were healthy Caucasians. Three pairs of female monozygotic twins, all aged roughly 18 to 30 years, were included in the twin cohort. Peripheral blood mononuclear cells were used as the source from which RNA for TCR libraries was isolated. The CDR3, cysteine through phenylalanine, is 13 amino acids long. The kept DNA is CDR3 alone, 39 bases in frame from the first base. Relative to germline, V is 6 bases shorter and J is 9 bases shorter, with 15 bases between their ends. The data were also submitted as part of a second study, on T cells expressing NK-cell markers. As the second study states: TCR beta-chain repertoires were profiled in sorted CD3+CD56+NKG2C+, CD3+CD56+NKG2C- and CD3+CD56-NKG2C+ T-cell subsets from fewer than 10 donors. Among the eight sequenced donors, seven were HCMV-seropositive and one was HCMV-seronegative. To restrict sorting to alphabetaTCR-expressing T cells, an anti-gammadeltaTCR antibody was added in several experiments. In over five donors, the dominant CD3+CD56+NKG2C+ clonotypes were among the top 10 CD8+ clonotypes and accounted for roughly 1.0-7.0% of CD8+ T cells. Those dominant clonotypes were again the most abundant among CD3+CD56-NKG2C+ cells in a few donors, at about 28.3-65%. Whether the expanded NKG2C-expressing T cell clones were specific for HCMV antigens remained unclear. Randomly selected healthy volunteers, three men and five women, were used as the eight sequenced donors. HCMV serostatus was determined by detecting HCMV-specific IgG in serum with a commercial ELISA kit. For more than five donors, bulk peripheral blood T-cell repertoires were additionally sequenced from unsorted PBMC. MIGEC was used to demultiplex reads and group reads by UMI, and MiTCR was used to assemble and quantify clonotypes. To exclude erroneous sequences, any TCR cDNA sequence not supported by at least two reads was discarded. The tcR package was used for downstream repertoire analysis, and clonotypes were matched between fractions using CDR3 nucleotide sequence together with V segment. VDJmatch was used to annotate antigen specificity against VDJdb, with one amino acid substitution in CDR3 allowed.

The sample taken for sequencing was PBMCs. The chain employs TRBV12-3 or TRBV12-4 and TRBJ2-1; no D gene can be assigned with confidence. This clonotype originated in a woman aged 18-30 years in good health. The CDR3 protein: CASSSYLNREQFF. DNA sequence: TGTGCCAGCAGCTCCTATTTAAATCGTGAGCAGTTCTTC.